This T cell receptor beta chain appears in the sequencing data of a study of PD-1 blockade in classical Hodgkin lymphoma. The time point denotes: cycle 4 day 1 (C4D1), after 6 weeks of nivolumab. All the patients suffered relapse after autologous stem cell transplantation, and brentuximab vedotin exposure differed. The CDR3 is 13 residues long. CDR1 is SGHNT, CDR2 YENEEA, per germline. V shed 3 bases and J shed 5 bases, with 7 bases lying between them. Generated by immunoSEQ multiplex PCR, the TCRdb table keeps only in-frame clones and is missing some. The data show 64,000 or so clones, roughly 92% seen once.

The specimen comprised peripheral blood mononuclear cells (PBMCs), sampled before the fourth cycle of nivolumab. The receptor's source is a human donor with classical Hodgkin lymphoma. The gene calls are TRBV11-3 and TRBJ1-4, with D hard to call. CDR3 nucleotide sequence: TGTGCCAGCAGCTTGAATCAGAATGAAAAACTGTTTTTT. Residues: CASSLNQNEKLFF.